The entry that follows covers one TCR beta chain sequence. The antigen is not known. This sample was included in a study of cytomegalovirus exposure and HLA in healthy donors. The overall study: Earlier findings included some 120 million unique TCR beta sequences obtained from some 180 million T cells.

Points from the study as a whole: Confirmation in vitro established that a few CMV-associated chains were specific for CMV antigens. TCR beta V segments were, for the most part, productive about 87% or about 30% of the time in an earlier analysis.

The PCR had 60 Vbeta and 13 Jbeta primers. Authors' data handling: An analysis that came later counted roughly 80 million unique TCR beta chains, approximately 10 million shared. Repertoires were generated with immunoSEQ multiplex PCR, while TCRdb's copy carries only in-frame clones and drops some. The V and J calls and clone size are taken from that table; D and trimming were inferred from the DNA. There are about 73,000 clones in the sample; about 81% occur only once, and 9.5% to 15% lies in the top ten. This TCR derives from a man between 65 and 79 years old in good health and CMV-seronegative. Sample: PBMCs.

As DNA, the CDR3 is TGTGCCAGCAGTTCTAGCGGGGGGAACACCGGGGAGCTGTTTTTT. Amino acids: CASSSSGGNTGELFF. The chain links TRBV6-4 to TRBJ2-2; 10 positions match TRBD2. The V gene end was trimmed by 5 bases and the J gene end by 1 base; junction bases not matched to a gene: 1. Germline V gene lookup returns CDR1 MRHNA and CDR2 SNTAGT. The CDR3 extends over 15 amino acids.